This T cell receptor beta chain came from a study of T cell changes during pregnancy in multiple sclerosis. Libraries were prepared by immunoSEQ multiplex PCR; TCRdb keeps only in-frame clonotypes and omits some of them. The sample consists of some 130,000 clones, approximately 96% of them appearing once. The CDR3 has 12 residues. V lost 6 bases and J lost 3, with 6 bases in between. In germline, CDR1 is LNHDA, CDR2 SQIVND (reference sequence). The source is a female donor with multiple sclerosis, enrolled in a pregnancy study. The material sequenced was peripheral blood, taken after pregnancy. This chain connects TRBV19 to TRBJ1-5; D gene ambiguous. The CDR3 sequence is CASSGLNQPQHF. In nucleotides, the CDR3 is TGTGCCAGTAGCGGTCTCAATCAGCCCCAGCATTTT.